A single sample gave rise to the 6 T cell receptor beta chains below, sequenced in a study of blood T cells in healthy people across ages. Primed by a sample-barcoded 5' primer and a J-beta primer mix, a second PCR proceeded for about 7 to 11 cycles. Each CDR3 protein gets one entry after TCRdb re-called the 5' RACE reads with MiXCR. The sample shows 1.2 million to 1.5 million distinct CDR3 sequences, about 40% of them seen only once. The source material was blood. The receptors were sampled from a young woman in good health.

V and J are TRBV4-1 and TRBJ2-1; 10 bases are shared with TRBD1. Germline CDR1 reads MGHRA; CDR2 reads YSYEKL. Trimming took 4 bases from V and 10 from J; bases not matched to a gene: 10. The CDR3 covers 15 residues. The CDR3 loop is CASSPTTGGYQEQFF. Written as DNA, the CDR3 is TGCGCCAGCAGCCCTACGACAGGGGGCTATCAGGAGCAGTTCTTC.

In this sample, this clonotype turned up a few times. The chain links TRBV5-1 to TRBJ1-1; D is perhaps TRBD1 (5 bases). This CDR3 region has 13 residues. Germline CDR1 is SGHRS and CDR2 is YFSETQ. Trimming shortened V by 4 bases and J by 4 bases, and 11 bases separated the two germline ends. The CDR3 DNA follows: TGCGCCAGCAGCGCGTCACAGGCCACTGAAGCTTTCTTT. Translated: CASSASQATEAFF.

A remark on this clonotype: Compared with germline, one end of the junction differs, possibly owing to a read error. The V gene is TRBV24-1, the J gene TRBJ2-1, with no clear D. Germline V gene lookup returns CDR1 KGHDR and CDR2 SFDVKD. This CDR3 is built from 16 residues. CDR3 sequence: CATSDPDFGTYNEQHF. CDR3 sequence (DNA): TGTGCCACCAGTGATCCCGACTTCGGTACCTACAATGAGCAGCACTTC.

The CDR3 here is CASRDRAHGIYGYTF. Here the CDR3 DNA reads TGTGCCAGCCGAGACAGGGCGCATGGAATCTATGGCTACACCTTC. The chain recombines TRBV12-3 or TRBV12-4 with TRBJ1-2, with TRBD1 matching 7 bases. The trim removed 8 bases at V and 4 bases at J, leaving 13 bases unmatched. This CDR3 is built from 15 residues.

The chain recombines TRBV6-1 with TRBJ2-5, with 7 nucleotides matching TRBD1. Germline-derived CDR1 and CDR2 are MNHNS and SASEGT. This CDR3 is 18 amino acids long. After removal of 11 bases from V and 14 bases from J, the junction contained 35 bases not matched to a gene. For the CDR3, the DNA is TGTGCCTCACGGCGCGAGGGGGCCTCCTCGACGCCAGGGTACGAGCAATACTTC. Its protein product is CASRREGASSTPGYEQYF.

The rearrangement links TRBV28 to TRBJ2-1; 9 positions agree with TRBD2. After removal of 11 bases from V and 9 bases from J, the junction contained 14 bases not matched to a gene. This CDR3 is 14 amino acids long. Germline assignment: CDR1 MDHEN and CDR2 SYDVKM. The DNA of the CDR3 is TGTGCCTCCCGTAGCGGGGGCCAGCCTGCTGAGCAGTTCTTC. Translated: CASRSGGQPAEQFF.